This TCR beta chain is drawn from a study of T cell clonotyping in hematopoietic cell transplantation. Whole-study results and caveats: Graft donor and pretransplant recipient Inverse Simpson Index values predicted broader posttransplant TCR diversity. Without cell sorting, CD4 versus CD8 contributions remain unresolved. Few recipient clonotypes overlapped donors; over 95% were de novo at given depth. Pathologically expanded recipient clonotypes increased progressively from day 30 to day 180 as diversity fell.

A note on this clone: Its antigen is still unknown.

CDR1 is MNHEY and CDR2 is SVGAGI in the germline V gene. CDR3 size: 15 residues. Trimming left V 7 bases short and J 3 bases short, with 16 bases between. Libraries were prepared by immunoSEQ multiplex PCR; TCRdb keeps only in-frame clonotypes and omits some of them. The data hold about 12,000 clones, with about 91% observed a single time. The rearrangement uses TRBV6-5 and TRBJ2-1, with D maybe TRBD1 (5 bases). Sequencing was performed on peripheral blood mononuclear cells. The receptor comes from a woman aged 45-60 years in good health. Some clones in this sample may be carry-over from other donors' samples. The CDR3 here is CASTQIGAVYNEQFF. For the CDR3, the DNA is TGTGCCAGCACCCAAATAGGGGCCGTCTACAATGAGCAGTTCTTC.